One and the same sample provided the 7 T cell receptor beta chains below, sequenced in a study of T-cell memory formation after mild COVID-19. TCRdb passed the 5' RACE reads through MiXCR, listing each CDR3 protein once. The data show some 130,000 distinct CDR3 sequences, roughly 15% seen once. The material sequenced was PBMCs or a T cell subset sorted from them (not recorded which). All receptors derive from an adult woman who had mild COVID-19 (a few samples of this study predate the infection). Cell type and time point are not known.

In this sample, this clonotype turned up many times. This chain links TRBV5-1 with TRBJ1-1; D is undetermined. Trimming took 1 base from V and 7 from J, leaving 8 bases between them. This CDR3 is built from 12 residues. Germline CDR1 and CDR2: SGHRS and YFSETQ. CDR3 amino acids: CASSLRPGEAFF. The CDR3 DNA sequence: TGCGCCAGCAGCTTGAGACCGGGTGAAGCTTTCTTT.

The chain's CDR3 is CASSSSGGNRYEQYF. CDR3 sequence (DNA): TGTGCCAGCAGCTCTTCTGGGGGGAACCGCTACGAGCAGTACTTC. The chain combines TRBV7-9 with TRBJ2-7; possible D gene TRBD2, 6 bases. The CDR3 extends over 15 amino acids. The germline gives CDR1 SEHNR, CDR2 FQNEAQ (reference sequence). V was cut by 4 bases and J by 3 bases, with 16 bases left in between.

The chain employs TRBV10-3 and TRBJ2-1, with 7 bases that match TRBD2. Germline CDR1 and CDR2: ENHRY and SYGVKD. The ends lost 4 bases at V and 0 bases at J; junction bases unmatched: 6. The CDR3 is 16 amino acids. CDR3 in DNA: TGTGCCATCAGTGGATCTAGCGGAGACTCCTACAATGAGCAGTTCTTC. Translation: CAISGSSGDSYNEQFF.

This clonotype was counted at least ten times. V and J are TRBV24-1 and TRBJ2-6, with 7 bases matching TRBD1. This CDR3 is built from 16 residues. From germline, CDR1 is KGHDR and CDR2 SFDVKD. V gave up 4 bases and J gave up 1 base; unmatched junction bases: 3. The CDR3 loop reads CATSDYRGSGANVLTF. DNA of the CDR3: TGTGCCACCAGTGACTACAGGGGATCTGGGGCCAACGTCCTGACTTTC.

This clonotype was counted only a few times. V gene TRBV7-9 combines with J gene TRBJ1-2, with a weak D call TRBD1 (6 bases). CDR3 length equals 14 residues. The V end lost 5 bases, the J end lost 2 bases, and 12 bases lay between the germline ends. Germline lookup yields CDR1 SEHNR and CDR2 FQNEAQ (reference sequence). The CDR3: CASSPWTANYGYTF. CDR3 DNA: TGTGCCAGCAGCCCATGGACAGCGAACTATGGCTACACCTTC.

This clonotype showed up just a few times. The V call is TRBV27, the J call TRBJ2-7; the match to TRBD1 covers 9 bases. The V gene's germline CDR1 is MNHEY and CDR2 SMNVEV (reference sequence). The CDR3 is 14 residues long. V was pared by 6 bases and J by 5 bases, with 8 bases of the junction left unmatched. CDR3 bases: TGTGCCAGCAGCTCCGGGACAGGGCGCAACGAGCAGTACTTC. This gives the protein CASSSGTGRNEQYF.

This clonotype was observed a handful of times. V gene TRBV20-1 combines with J gene TRBJ2-7; D gene ambiguous. CDR1 and CDR2 (germline): DFQATT, SNEGSKA (reference sequence). This CDR3 has 15 residues. The V gene lost 5 bases and the J gene lost 5 bases, with 22 bases spanning the gap. CDR3 protein: CSAERPSQIWDEQYF. In DNA form, the CDR3 reads TGCAGTGCTGAGAGACCCTCACAAATTTGGGACGAGCAGTACTTC.